The entry that follows covers one T cell receptor beta chain sequence. Its matching antigen is unknown. Sequenced by immunoSEQ multiplex PCR; TCRdb stores in-frame clones only, minus some. The sample has approximately 88,000 clones; about 94% are singletons. This sample was taken from a study of graft-versus-host responses after intestinal transplantation. Trimming removed 1 base from V and 5 bases from J, with 18 bases in between. There are 16 residues in the CDR3. CDR1 and CDR2 (germline): KGHSH, LQKENI. The source of this sequence is a human donor who was the organ donor for an intestinal transplant. This chain joins TRBV18 and TRBJ2-7; possible D gene TRBD1, 6 bases. Sequencing used unstimulated CD4+ T cells sorted from spleen or lymph node cells, obtained before transplant. CDR3: CASSPRYGLGTNEQYF. CDR3 bases: TGTGCCAGCTCACCACGGTACGGTTTAGGGACAAACGAGCAGTACTTC.